These T cell receptor beta chains were read from a single sample in a study of shared clonotypes between healthy human individuals. Profiling relied on immunoSEQ multiplex PCR, and the TCRdb table lists in-frame clones only, not all of them. The sample has about 640,000 clones; around 72% are singletons. Material: memory CD4+ T cells sorted from blood. The receptors here all came from a woman aged 25 to 39 in good health. The CDR3 runs from the conserved cysteine through the conserved F or W. A D gene is named only where the DNA matches it firmly. Size is stated for part of the rows, as once, few or many counts, or as a class when the clone is expanded.

>.|TRBV7-2|TRBJ2-1|.
TGTGCCAGCAGCCCACCTCCTGGGACGTCCCCTGACTTCTTC
CASSPPPGTSPDFF
>few|TRBV2|TRBJ1-5|TRBD1
TGTGCCAGCTCTGGGACAGGAAACAATCAGCCCCAGCATTTT
CASSGTGNNQPQHF
>once|TRBV28|TRBJ2-2|.
TGTGCCGGGAAAGGAACGAACACCGGGGAGCTGTTTTTT
CAGKGTNTGELFF
>.|TRBV7-9|TRBJ1-3|.
TGTGCCCACACATCCTCTGGAAACACCATATATTTT
CAHTSSGNTIYF
>.|TRBV28|TRBJ2-1|TRBD2
TGTGCCAGCAGAATTATAGCGGGAGCCCACAATGAGCAGTTCTTC
CASRIIAGAHNEQFF
>.|TRBV19|TRBJ2-7|.
TGTGCCAGTAGTACGACTGTGAGCTCCTACAAGCAGTACTTC
CASSTTVSSYKQYF
>.|TRBV28|TRBJ2-3|TRBD2
TGTGCCAGTCCGAGGACTAGCGGGAGCCTAGATACGCAGTATTTT
CASPRTSGSLDTQYF
>.|TRBV18|TRBJ1-1|.
TGTGCCAGCTCACCACATGCTAACACTGAAGCTTTCTTT
CASSPHANTEAFF
>.|TRBV27|TRBJ2-4|TRBD2
TGTGCCAGCAGTACTAGCGGGATAGGCATTCAGTACTTC
CASSTSGIGIQYF
>.|TRBV28|TRBJ2-1|TRBD2
TGTGCCACAACCGGGACTAGCGGTTACAATGAGCAGTTCTTC
CATTGTSGYNEQFF
>.|TRBV15|TRBJ1-4|.
TGTGCCACCAGCCCCGCGGGCGAAAATGAAAAACTGTTTTTT
CATSPAGENEKLFF
>.|TRBV7-6|TRBJ2-2|.
TGTGCCAGCAGCTTCCTCCCATCAACGAACACCGGGGAGCTGTTTTTT
CASSFLPSTNTGELFF
>.|TRBV25-1|TRBJ2-7|TRBD2
TGTGCCAGCAGTGCGACTAGCTATCTGGGGTCCTACGAGCAGTACTTC
CASSATSYLGSYEQYF
>.|TRBV2|TRBJ2-2|TRBD1
TGTGCCAGCACCCCCCAGGGACAGGCGAACACCGGGGAGCTGTTTTTT
CASTPQGQANTGELFF
>.|TRBV2|TRBJ1-5|.
TGTGCCAGCAGTGAAACCTCCCAGGAGTTCCAGCCCCAGCATTTT
CASSETSQEFQPQHF
>.|TRBV18|TRBJ1-3|.
TGTGCCAGCTCGTCACTGGGGGGAAACACCATATATTTT
CASSSLGGNTIYF
>.|TRBV10-1|TRBJ2-3|.
TGCGCCACCCCTCTACTCACAGATACGCAGTATTTT
CATPLLTDTQYF
>.|TRBV11-2|TRBJ2-3|TRBD1
TGTGCCAGCAGCTCGGGACAGAAGCAGTATTTT
CASSSGQKQYF
>.|TRBV6-1|TRBJ2-2|.
TGTGCCAGCAGTGAACGGTCGACCGGGGAGCTGTTTTTT
CASSERSTGELFF
>.|TRBV5-1|TRBJ2-1|TRBD2
TGCGCCAGCAGCTTGGGACTAGCGGGAGGGCAACAGCATGAGCAGTTCTTC
CASSLGLAGGQQHEQFF
>.|TRBV5-4|TRBJ2-7|TRBD1
TGTGCCAGCAGCCCTGGGACAGCCTACGAGCAGTACTTC
CASSPGTAYEQYF
>.|TRBV5-5|TRBJ2-7|TRBD1
TGTGCCAGCAGACGACAGGGGCGGGCCGAGCAGTACTTC
CASRRQGRAEQYF
>once|TRBV18|TRBJ2-5|.
TGTGCCAGCCGGATATCCAGCTACCAAGAGACCCAGTACTTC
CASRISSYQETQYF
>few|TRBV5-1|TRBJ2-7|.
TGCGCCAGCAGCTTGGCCAAGGATTGGGTCTACGAGCAGTACTTC
CASSLAKDWVYEQYF
>.|TRBV27|TRBJ2-3|TRBD1
TGTGCCAGCAGTTCCCCCCTGCGGGACAGGAGCACAGATACGCAGTATTTT
CASSSPLRDRSTDTQYF
>.|TRBV9|TRBJ1-5|.
TGTGCCAGCAGCCCGGGGGCGAGTCGCAATCAGCCCCAGCATTTT
CASSPGASRNQPQHF
>once|TRBV4-2|TRBJ1-1|.
TGTGCCAGCAGCCGAGATGGGATACAGGGCACTGAAGCTTTCTTT
CASSRDGIQGTEAFF